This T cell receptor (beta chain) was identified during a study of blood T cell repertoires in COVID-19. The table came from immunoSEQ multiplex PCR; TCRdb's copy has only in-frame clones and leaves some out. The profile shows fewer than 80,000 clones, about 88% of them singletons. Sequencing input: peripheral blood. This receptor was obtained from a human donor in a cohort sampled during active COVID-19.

The CDR3 nucleotides are TGCGCCAGCAGCCAAGATCTCGGCCTCGGGGATGGCTACACCTTC. Its protein product is CASSQDLGLGDGYTF. The chain employs TRBV4-1 and TRBJ1-2, with D unclear. CDR1 is MGHRA, CDR2 YSYEKL, per germline. V was clipped by 0 bases and J by 6 bases, with 14 bases between them. CDR3 size: 15 residues.